The 8 T cell receptor beta chains below come from one sample, sequenced in a study of T cell repertoires in cytomegalovirus infection. A single record per CDR3 protein comes from TCRdb applying MiXCR to the reads. The sample shows about 180,000 distinct CDR3 sequences, about an eighth of them seen only once. The sequenced material came from PBMCs. These receptors were collected from a human donor in good health (CMV status not recorded). Some clones in this sample may be carry-over from other donors' samples.

A word on this clonotype: A junction boundary mismatches the germline segment, possibly from a read error. This chain links TRBV6-1 with TRBJ2-7, with D unresolved. Germline lookup yields CDR1 MNHNS and CDR2 SASEGT. The CDR3 contains 17 residues. For the CDR3, the DNA is TGTGCCAGCAGTCCCGTGACCAGCTGGACGGCCAACTACGAGCAGAACTTC. It yields the protein CASSPVTSWTANYEQNF.

This clonotype has a count of ten or more. The chain recombines TRBV6-5 with TRBJ2-3; TRBD1 agrees at 10 bases. The V and J ends lost 0 bases and 5 bases, in that order; junction bases with no gene match: 2. The CDR3 is 15 residues long. CDR1 and CDR2 from the germline V gene are MNHEY and SVGAGI. DNA for the CDR3: TGTGCCAGCAGTTACTCGACAGGGGGCAAAGATACGCAGTATTTT. Encoded protein: CASSYSTGGKDTQYF.

This clonotype was seen once. A much larger clonotype is one base distant, so this may be a read error. V and J are TRBV11-2 and TRBJ1-4, with D tentatively TRBD1 (6 bases). Trimming shortened V by 8 bases and J by 4 bases, and 26 bases separated the two germline ends. Germline values: CDR1 SGHAT, CDR2 FQNNGV. The CDR3 has 18 amino acids. The CDR3 loop is CASGPRQVAFNFNEKLFF. In DNA form, the CDR3 reads TGTGCCAGCGGCCCTAGACAGGTCGCCTTCAATTTTAATGAAAAACTGTTTTTT. Full variable domain (outside the CDR3, taken from reference TRBV11-2 and TRBJ1-4): EAGVAQSPRYKIIEKRQSVAFWCNPISGHATLYWYQQILGQGPKLLIQFQNNGVVDDSQLPKDRFSAERLKGVDSTLKIQPAKLEDSAVYLCASGPRQVAFNFNEKLFFGSGTQLSVL.

This clonotype was detected many times. The genes are TRBV7-8 and TRBJ1-5, with TRBD1 identical over 10 bases. Germline V gene lookup returns CDR1 SGHVS and CDR2 FQNEAQ. V lost 5 bases and J lost 7; bases outside the gene matches: 8. This CDR3 is 15 amino acids long. The CDR3 loop reads CASSPRGDRGQPQHF. CDR3 in DNA: TGTGCCAGCAGCCCTAGGGGGGACAGGGGCCAGCCCCAGCATTTT.

This clonotype was counted ten times or more. The V gene is TRBV7-8, the J gene TRBJ1-1; D unresolved. CDR1 and CDR2 from the germline V gene are SGHVS and FQNEAQ. The ends were cut back, 1 base at V and 1 base at J, with 7 bases in the middle. This CDR3 is 14 amino acids long. The chain's CDR3 is CASSLGPKNTEAFF. The CDR3 nucleotides read TGTGCCAGCAGCTTAGGACCCAAGAACACTGAAGCTTTCTTT.

This clonotype was seen ten or more times. The chain links TRBV14 to TRBJ1-2; D gene ambiguous. The CDR3 runs to 13 residues. V was clipped by 1 base and J by 5 bases, with 8 bases between them. Germline CDR1 SGHDN, CDR2 FVKESK. CDR3 in amino acids: CASSQVRTYGYTF. In DNA, the CDR3 is TGTGCCAGCAGCCAAGTCCGGACTTATGGCTACACCTTC. Using reference TRBV14 and TRBJ1-2 for the parts outside the CDR3, the full variable domain is EAGVTQFPSHSVIEKGQTVTLRCDPISGHDNLYWYRRVMGKEIKFLLHFVKESKQDESGMPNNRFLAERTGGTYSTLKVQPAELEDSGVYFCASSQVRTYGYTFGSGTRLTVV.

Ten or more counts support this clonotype. The rearrangement joins TRBV19 to TRBJ1-2; D unresolved. The V and J ends lost 2 bases and 2 bases respectively, with 9 bases between them. The length of the CDR3 is 14 residues. Germline V gene data show CDR1 as LNHDA and CDR2 as SQIVND (reference sequence). CDR3 sequence reads: CASSITPTNYGYTF. CDR3 in DNA: TGTGCCAGTAGTATAACTCCTACCAACTATGGCTACACCTTC.

The chain couples TRBV7-9 to TRBJ2-2, with 8 nucleotides matching TRBD1. Looked up from germline, CDR1 is SEHNR and CDR2 is FQNEAQ (reference sequence). Germline trimming cut 0 bases from V and 4 bases from J; bases unmatched to any gene: 7. This CDR3 spans 17 amino acids. The CDR3 region is CASSLALTGGVTGELFF. The CDR3 DNA sequence: TGTGCCAGCAGCTTAGCCCTTACAGGGGGAGTCACCGGGGAGCTGTTTTTT.